This T cell receptor (beta chain) is drawn from a study of blood T cell repertoires in COVID-19. Study context: The United States, Italy and Spain provided the acute and convalescent COVID-19 samples. T cells, B-cell-depleted T cells, or PBMCs supplied cDNA or gDNA.

The V end was cut by 1 base, the J end by 3 bases, with 6 bases between. Per the germline V gene, CDR1 is SGHDN and CDR2 is FVKESK. The CDR3 is 13 residues long. In the authors' methods: Counts of nucleated cells, estimated from reference gene primer amplification, were obtained. Method: immunoSEQ multiplex PCR; TCRdb's copy keeps in-frame clones and lacks some. Clone size and the V and J calls come from that table; the DNA yielded D and trimming. There are approximately 140,000 clones in the sample; 79% occur only once, and 3% to 4.5% lies in the top ten. This receptor was taken from a man in his sixties with acute or convalescent COVID-19. Sequencing was done on a sample of peripheral blood. This chain joins TRBV14 and TRBJ1-2; D gene uncertain. The CDR3 loop reads CASSQVQDYGYTF. The CDR3, as DNA: TGTGCCAGCAGCCAAGTTCAGGACTATGGCTACACCTTC.